This TCR beta chain comes out of a study of cytomegalovirus exposure and HLA in healthy donors. Study results and limitations: Differences between HLA loci emerged in a later analysis of TCR association rates, with DRB1 most and HLA-C fewest. In a later analysis, V- and J-gene trimming of beta chains associated with a DCLRE1C missense variant, replicated independently. Associated with cytomegalovirus, according to the listing, were approximately 160 TCR beta chains.

Participants comprised healthy donors of bone marrow. The PCR had 60 Vbeta and 13 Jbeta primers. The protocol was immunoSEQ multiplex PCR, while the TCRdb copy is restricted to in-frame clones and leaves out a portion. The repertoire includes around 200,000 clones, 75% to 90% of them detected once, and roughly 1.5% sits in the top ten. Germline CDR1 is KGHSH and CDR2 is LQKENI. V shed 2 bases, J shed 13 bases, and the junction held 7 bases outside the gene matches. The CDR3 consists of 15 residues. To note about this clone: Its target is unknown.

The specimen sequenced was PBMCs. This receptor was identified in a man aged 50-60 years in good health and CMV-seronegative. This chain joins TRBV18 and TRBJ2-1, with 14 bases that match TRBD2. The CDR3 sequence is CASSPGTSGSHSQFF. The CDR3 nucleotides are TGTGCCAGCTCACCAGGGACTAGCGGGAGCCACTCCCAGTTCTTC.